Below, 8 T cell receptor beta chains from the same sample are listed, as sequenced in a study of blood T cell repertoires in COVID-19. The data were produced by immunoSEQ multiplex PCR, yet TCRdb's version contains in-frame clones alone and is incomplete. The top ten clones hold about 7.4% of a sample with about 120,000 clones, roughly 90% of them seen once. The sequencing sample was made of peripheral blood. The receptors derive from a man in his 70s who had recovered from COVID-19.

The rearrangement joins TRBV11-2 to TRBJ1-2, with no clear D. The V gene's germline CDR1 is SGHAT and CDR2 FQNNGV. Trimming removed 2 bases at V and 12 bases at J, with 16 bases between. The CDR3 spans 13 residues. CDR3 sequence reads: CASSLIERGVNTF. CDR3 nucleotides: TGTGCCAGCAGCTTAATCGAGCGGGGTGTGAACACCTTC.

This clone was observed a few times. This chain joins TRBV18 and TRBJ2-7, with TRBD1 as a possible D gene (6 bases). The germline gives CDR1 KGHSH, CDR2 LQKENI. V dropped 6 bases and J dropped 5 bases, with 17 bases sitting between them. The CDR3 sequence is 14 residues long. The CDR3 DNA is TGTGCCAGCTCGCCCTTCAGGGGTTCCCACGAGCAGTACTTC. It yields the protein CASSPFRGSHEQYF. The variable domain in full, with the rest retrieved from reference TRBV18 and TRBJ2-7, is NAGVMQNPRHLVRRRGQEARLRCSPMKGHSHVYWYRQLPEEGLKFMVYLQKENIIDESGMPKERFSAEFPKEGPSILRIQQVVRGDSAAYFCASSPFRGSHEQYFGPGTRLTVT.

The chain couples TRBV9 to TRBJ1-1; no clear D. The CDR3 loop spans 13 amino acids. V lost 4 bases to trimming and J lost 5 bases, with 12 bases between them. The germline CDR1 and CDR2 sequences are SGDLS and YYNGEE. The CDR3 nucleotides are TGTGCCAGCAGCAGCGTATCGGGTACTGAAGCTTTCTTT. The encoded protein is CASSSVSGTEAFF.

This CDR3 reads CASSRGGLGEAYNEQFF. The CDR3, as DNA: TGTGCCAGCAGCCGAGGGGGCCTGGGGGAGGCCTACAATGAGCAGTTCTTC. The rearrangement uses TRBV11-2 and TRBJ2-1; possible D gene TRBD1, 7 bases. This CDR3 region has 17 residues. V lost 5 bases, J lost 2 bases, and 19 bases lay in between. CDR1 and CDR2 from the germline V gene are SGHAT and FQNNGV.

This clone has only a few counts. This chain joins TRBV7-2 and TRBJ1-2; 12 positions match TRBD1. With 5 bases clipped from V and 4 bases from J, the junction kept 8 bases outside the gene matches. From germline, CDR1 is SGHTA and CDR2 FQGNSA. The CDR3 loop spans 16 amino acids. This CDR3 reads CASSPGTGGSLYGYTF. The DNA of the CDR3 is TGTGCCAGCAGCCCCGGGACAGGGGGCTCTCTCTATGGCTACACCTTC.

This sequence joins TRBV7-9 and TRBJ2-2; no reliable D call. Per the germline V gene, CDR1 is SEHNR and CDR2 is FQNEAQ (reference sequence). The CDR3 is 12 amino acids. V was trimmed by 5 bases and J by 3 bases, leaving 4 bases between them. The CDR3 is CASSQYTGELFF. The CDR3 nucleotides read TGTGCCAGCAGCCAGTACACCGGGGAGCTGTTTTTT.

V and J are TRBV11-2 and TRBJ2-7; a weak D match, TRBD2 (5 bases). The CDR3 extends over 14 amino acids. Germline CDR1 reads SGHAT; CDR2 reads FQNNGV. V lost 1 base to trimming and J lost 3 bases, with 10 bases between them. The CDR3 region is CASSLGRDVYEQYF. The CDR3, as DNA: TGTGCCAGCAGCTTAGGCCGGGATGTCTACGAGCAGTACTTC.

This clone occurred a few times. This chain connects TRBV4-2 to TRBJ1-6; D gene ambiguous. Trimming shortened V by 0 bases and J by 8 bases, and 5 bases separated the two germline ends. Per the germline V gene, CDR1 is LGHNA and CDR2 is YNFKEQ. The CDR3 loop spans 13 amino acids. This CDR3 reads CASSQEADSPLHF. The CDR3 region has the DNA TGTGCCAGCAGCCAAGAGGCGGATTCACCCCTCCACTTT.